Below, 14 T cell receptor beta chains from the same sample are listed, as sequenced in a study of shared clonotypes between healthy human individuals. TCRdb's copy holds only in-frame clones and misses some; the assay was immunoSEQ multiplex PCR. This repertoire shows approximately 2.4 million clones, 90% to 97% found once; its top ten account for about 0.13%. Input material: naive CD4+ T cells sorted from blood. This sample's subset: CD45RA+ positively selected. The receptors shown here come from a man younger than 35 in good health.

The gene calls are TRBV7-6 and TRBJ1-6; no clear D. Looked up from germline, CDR1 is SGHVS and CDR2 is FNYEAQ. The CDR3 spans 13 residues. With 6 bases removed from V and 6 bases from J, the gap between germline ends came to 9 bases. CDR3 bases: TGTGCCAGCAGTTCGACGGGTAATTCACCCCTCCACTTT. Translation: CASSSTGNSPLHF.

This chain joins TRBV6-5 and TRBJ1-1; 9 bases align to TRBD1. The CDR3 is 14 residues long. The junction had 6 bases not matched to a gene; V was cut back by 7 bases and J by 3 bases. Germline-derived CDR1 and CDR2 are MNHEY and SVGAGI. CDR3 bases: TGTGCCAGCAACAGGGGGCTTATGGACACTGAAGCTTTCTTT. The encoded protein is CASNRGLMDTEAFF.

The chain has TRBV14 and TRBJ1-2; D perhaps matches TRBD1 (6 bases). The V and J ends lost 4 bases and 3 bases respectively, with 18 bases between them. Germline values: CDR1 SGHDN, CDR2 FVKESK. CDR3 length: 16 residues. The CDR3 region is CASSPLGGSNYYGYTF. CDR3 bases: TGTGCCAGCAGCCCTCTAGGGGGTTCCAACTACTATGGCTACACCTTC.

In its sample, this clone was seen once. The chain uses TRBV18 and TRBJ2-7; possibly TRBD2 for D (6 bases). This CDR3 contains 16 residues. The V and J ends lost 4 bases and 7 bases respectively, with 23 bases between them. Per germline, CDR1 KGHSH and CDR2 LQKENI. CDR3 region: CASSLQQAFLAVEQYF. For the CDR3, the DNA is TGTGCCAGCTCACTACAACAGGCTTTTTTAGCGGTAGAGCAGTACTTC.

The chain recombines TRBV6-5 with TRBJ1-6; maybe TRBD1 (5 bases). Germline CDR1 MNHEY, CDR2 SVGAGI. V dropped 5 bases and J dropped 6 bases, with 11 bases sitting between them. This CDR3 contains 14 residues. The CDR3 is CASSEGRVNSPLHF. The CDR3 DNA is TGTGCCAGCAGTGAGGGACGGGTTAATTCACCCCTCCACTTT.

This chain uses TRBV29-1 with TRBJ1-1; no firm D call. Trimming pared 7 bases from V and 1 base from J, leaving 19 bases between. The CDR3 totals 15 residues. Germline lookup yields CDR1 SQVTM and CDR2 ANQGSEA. CDR3 nucleotide sequence: TGCAGCGGGCTTCCCTGGACTATGGGGAACACTGAAGCTTTCTTT. Its protein product is CSGLPWTMGNTEAFF.

The chain combines TRBV27 with TRBJ2-1; 11 bases agree with TRBD2. This CDR3 has 15 amino acids. With V trimmed by 2 bases and J by 5 bases, 2 bases remained unmatched. In germline, CDR1 is MNHEY, CDR2 SMNVEV (reference sequence). CDR3 residues: CASSLRLAGNNEQFF. CDR3 DNA sequence: TGTGCCAGCAGTTTAAGACTAGCGGGGAACAATGAGCAGTTCTTC.

CDR3 region: CAWSGLAGETQYF. CDR3 nucleotide sequence: TGTGCCTGGAGCGGACTAGCAGGGGAGACCCAGTACTTC. This chain uses TRBV30 with TRBJ2-5; 8 nucleotides match TRBD2. Trimming cost V 3 bases and J 5 bases; bases outside gene matches: 5. The CDR3 runs to 13 residues. Germline CDR1 is GTSNPN and CDR2 is SVGIG (reference sequence).

The chain uses TRBV18 and TRBJ2-3; D is unclear. V was shortened by 3 bases and J by 1 base, with 8 bases between the two germline ends. CDR3 length: 14 amino acids. Germline CDR1 KGHSH, CDR2 LQKENI. CDR3 DNA sequence: TGTGCCAGCTCACCCTACGCCGGCACAGATACGCAGTATTTT. Its translation is CASSPYAGTDTQYF.

A single count supports this clone. The chain couples TRBV9 to TRBJ2-6; no firm D call. CDR1 and CDR2 (germline): SGDLS, YYNGEE. V lost 0 bases, J lost 2 bases, and 21 bases lay in between. CDR3 length: 20 residues. CDR3 bases: TGTGCCAGCAGCGTAGATGGGATCCGACCCCCCTCAGCTGGGGCCAACGTCCTGACTTTC. This sequence encodes CASSVDGIRPPSAGANVLTF.

This chain joins TRBV9 and TRBJ1-4, with TRBD1 as a possible D gene (6 bases). The V end was cut by 0 bases, the J end by 8 bases, with 20 bases between. The CDR3 is 17 amino acids. Germline CDR1 SGDLS, CDR2 YYNGEE. In nucleotides, the CDR3 is TGTGCCAGCAGCGTAGGTGTTGGAATTGGGGGCAACGAAAAACTGTTTTTT. Its translation is CASSVGVGIGGNEKLFF. The entire variable domain, with the rest obtained from reference TRBV9 and TRBJ1-4, is as follows: DSGVTQTPKHLITATGQRVTLRCSPRSGDLSVYWYQQSLDQGLQFLIQYYNGEERAKGNILERFSAQQFPDLHSELNLSSLELGDSALYFCASSVGVGIGGNEKLFFGSGTQLSVL.

The chain uses TRBV5-4 and TRBJ1-6; 7 bases match TRBD1. The CDR3 consists of 16 residues. V shed 4 bases and J 6 bases; nucleotides not matched to a gene: 10. Germline V gene lookup returns CDR1 SGHNT and CDR2 YYREEE (reference sequence). In DNA, the CDR3 is TGTGCCAGCAGCAGCACTGGGGGACAGAGTAATTCACCCCTCCACTTT. Translating gives CASSSTGGQSNSPLHF.

The chain combines TRBV30 with TRBJ1-5; D is unclear. Trimming left V 0 bases short and J 3 bases short, with 12 bases between. The CDR3 is 15 amino acids. The germline V gene encodes CDR1 GTSNPN and CDR2 SVGIG (reference sequence). The CDR3 reads CAWSVRKVNNQPQHF. CDR3 DNA: TGTGCCTGGAGTGTACGTAAGGTAAACAATCAGCCCCAGCATTTT.

V and J are TRBV20-1 and TRBJ1-2; weak D call: TRBD1 (5 bases). Germline CDR1 is DFQATT and CDR2 is SNEGSKA (reference sequence). This CDR3 comprises 10 residues. CDR3 sequence reads: CTPEGYGYTF. CDR3 nucleotides: TGCACGCCGGAGGGGTACGGCTACACCTTC.